This T cell receptor beta chain was identified in a study of shared clonotypes between healthy human individuals. CDR3 length equals 14 residues. V lost 2 bases, J lost 1 base, and 8 bases lay in between. Germline loops: CDR1 SGHRS, CDR2 YFSETQ. Study results and limitations: The study generally estimated greater richness for naive than memory subsets. Rarefaction showed that sequencing of sorted subsets was incomplete (despite large depth).

Regarding this clone: What it binds is unknown. This sample also contains other DNA sequences that code for the same CDR3.

Genomic DNA (from each subset) was split evenly across several immunoSEQ plates. In the original workflow: Junction-only sequences produced by ImmunoSEQ had no quality scores, so filtering differed. Generated by immunoSEQ multiplex PCR, the TCRdb table keeps only in-frame clones and is missing some. V and J calls and clone size are those listed in that table; D and trimming were worked out from the DNA. The table lists roughly 1,500,000 clones, around 98% of them singletons. The chain uses TRBV5-1 and TRBJ2-3; D uncertain. This TCR derives from a man aged 30-40 years in good health. The sequencing sample was made of naive CD4+ T cells sorted from blood. Subset meaning: CD45RA+ positively selected. CDR3 bases: TGCGCCAGCAGCTTAGGCTTAGGCACAGATACGCAGTATTTT. Protein sequence: CASSLGLGTDTQYF.